A selection of T cell receptor beta chains follows, all from one sample in a study of T cells in localized non-small cell lung cancer. Profiling relied on immunoSEQ multiplex PCR, and the TCRdb table lists in-frame clones only, not all of them. Of under 100,000 clones listed, approximately 90% are singletons. This sample comprised peripheral blood, obtained before any cancer treatment. These receptors were taken from a woman between 35 and 70 years old with stage I squamous cell lung carcinoma. Both conserved end residues are part of each CDR3. Each record gives: D gene, J gene, clone size, V gene, CDR3 protein, CDR3 DNA. The D gene is left open where the match is weak. Clone size is not always given. Where it is, it says once, few, many or a class for expanded clones.

.,TRBJ2-6,.,TRBV6-5,CASSGTATGANVLTF,TGTGCCAGCAGCGGGACCGCAACCGGGGCCAACGTCCTGACTTTC
TRBD1,TRBJ1-3,.,TRBV27,CASSSQDRANTIYF,TGTGCCAGCAGTAGCCAGGACAGGGCAAACACCATATATTTT
.,TRBJ1-2,few,TRBV29-1,CSVPRGDSFYDGYTF,TGCAGCGTTCCACGGGGAGACAGCTTTTATGATGGCTACACCTTC
TRBD1,TRBJ2-7,.,TRBV5-4,CASSLGFGTGGDEQYF,TGTGCCAGCAGCTTGGGTTTCGGGACAGGGGGCGACGAGCAGTACTTC
.,TRBJ2-3,.,TRBV5-4,CASTSGARQGTDTQYF,TGTGCCAGCACATCGGGGGCCCGTCAAGGCACAGATACGCAGTATTTT
TRBD2,TRBJ2-5,once,TRBV7-2,CASSSGLAAQETQYF,TGTGCCAGCAGCTCTGGACTAGCGGCACAAGAGACCCAGTACTTC
.,TRBJ1-1,.,TRBV7-8,CASRPGWNTEAFF,TGTGCCAGCAGACCGGGCTGGAACACTGAAGCTTTCTTT
.,TRBJ2-2,.,TRBV6-6,CASSLTESSTGELFF,TGTGCCAGCAGCCTGACAGAAAGTAGCACCGGGGAGCTGTTTTTT
.,TRBJ1-1,.,TRBV28,CASSFSAEAFF,TGTGCCAGCAGTTTTAGCGCTGAAGCTTTCTTT
TRBD1,TRBJ1-3,.,TRBV5-1,CASSRTGDSGNTIYF,TGCGCCAGCAGCCGAACAGGGGACTCTGGAAACACCATATATTTT
.,TRBJ2-3,.,TRBV5-4,CASSGEPSTDTQYF,TGTGCCAGCAGCGGGGAGCCTAGCACAGATACGCAGTATTTT